This T cell receptor beta chain stems from a study of blood T cells in healthy people across ages. Extracted total RNA amounted to at least 5.5 micrograms for each sample. Per germline, CDR1 SGHTA and CDR2 FQGTGA. The CDR3 is 16 amino acids. V lost 0 bases, J lost 5 bases, and 9 bases stayed unmatched. This clonotype was detected only a few times. Together with a sample-barcoded 5' primer, a J-beta primer mix was included in a second PCR lasting roughly 6 to 12 cycles. Carrying 12 random nucleotides, a template-switch adaptor labeled each individual cDNA molecule. Each CDR3 protein gets one entry after TCRdb re-called the 5' RACE reads with MiXCR. The sample holds roughly 730,000 distinct CDR3 sequences; just over 55% are singletons and the top ten take about 26%.

The chain employs TRBV7-3 and TRBJ1-2, with 7 nucleotides matching TRBD1. This TCR derives from a man aged 35 to 55 in good health. Sequencing was performed on blood. The CDR3 DNA is TGTGCCAGCAGCTTAACGGAGGGACAGTTTACTTATGGCTACACCTTC. Its protein is CASSLTEGQFTYGYTF.